These T cell receptor beta chains were read from a single sample in a study of graft-versus-host responses after intestinal transplantation. Profiled with immunoSEQ multiplex PCR; TCRdb holds only in-frame clones, not every one. The repertoire holds around 20,000 clones, with almost 95% as singletons. Specimen: PBMCs, collected around 37 weeks after intestinal transplant. Receptors originate from a human patient who received an intestinal transplant, so some T cells may come from the graft donor. Both conserved end residues are part of each CDR3. Each record gives: clone size, V gene, J gene, D gene, CDR3 length, CDR3 protein, CDR3 DNA. A D gene is named only where the DNA matches it firmly. Clone sizes are given selectively: once, few, many, or a class where the clone is expanded.

size: .
V: TRBV19
J: TRBJ1-5
D: .
length: 17
CDR3: CASSPRRGGAGNQPQHF
DNA: TGTGCCAGTAGTCCCCGGAGGGGGGGCGCCGGCAATCAGCCCCAGCATTTT

size: once
V: TRBV9
J: TRBJ1-3
D: .
length: 13
CDR3: CASSPDSGNTIYF
DNA: TGTGCCAGCAGCCCTGACTCTGGAAACACCATATATTTT

size: .
V: TRBV9
J: TRBJ2-1
D: .
length: 15
CDR3: CASSVGHKLYNEQFF
DNA: TGTGCCAGCAGCGTAGGGCACAAGTTGTACAATGAGCAGTTCTTC

size: .
V: TRBV6-5
J: TRBJ2-7
D: .
length: 15
CDR3: CASSLRGRGWYEQYF
DNA: TGTGCCAGCAGCCTCCGGGGGAGAGGTTGGTACGAGCAGTACTTC

size: .
V: TRBV7-9
J: TRBJ2-6
D: .
length: 18
CDR3: CASRSGGRALSGANVLTF
DNA: TGTGCCAGCCGATCCGGGGGCAGGGCACTTTCTGGGGCCAACGTCCTGACTTTC

size: .
V: TRBV10-1
J: TRBJ1-5
D: .
length: 14
CDR3: CASSVGGGNQPQHF
DNA: TGCGCCAGCAGTGTTGGAGGGGGCAATCAGCCCCAGCATTTT

size: once
V: TRBV5-4
J: TRBJ2-7
D: .
length: 15
CDR3: CASSYRTSGPYEQYF
DNA: TGTGCCAGCAGCTACAGAACCTCGGGCCCCTACGAGCAGTACTTC

size: few
V: TRBV28
J: TRBJ2-3
D: TRBD2
length: 15
CDR3: CASSLAGGVTDTQYF
DNA: TGTGCCAGCAGCCTAGCGGGAGGGGTCACAGATACGCAGTATTTT

size: .
V: TRBV5-6
J: TRBJ2-2
D: .
length: 16
CDR3: CASSYSATGTTGELFF
DNA: TGTGCCAGCAGCTACTCCGCTACAGGGACCACCGGGGAGCTGTTTTTT

size: .
V: TRBV27
J: TRBJ2-3
D: TRBD2
length: 14
CDR3: CASSLGGGGDTQYF
DNA: TGTGCCAGCAGTTTGGGCGGGGGTGGAGATACGCAGTATTTT

size: .
V: TRBV13
J: TRBJ2-5
D: .
length: 13
CDR3: CASSSQGGGTQYF
DNA: TGTGCCAGCAGCTCCCAGGGGGGCGGGACCCAGTACTTC

size: once
V: TRBV27
J: TRBJ2-2
D: .
length: 15
CDR3: CASSSPRDIGRELFF
DNA: TGTGCCAGCAGTTCCCCCCGGGACATTGGCCGGGAGCTGTTTTTT